These 30 T cell receptor beta chains share one sample of origin, sequenced in a study of blood T cell repertoires in COVID-19 (dated by TCRdb to 2020 to 2022). The library relied on the immunoSEQ multiplex PCR assay. TCRdb mirrors the immuneACCESS table, restricted to in-frame sequences. Some clones are absent from its copies; in checked studies, under half trace to an unresolved V gene, and the reason for the others is unknown. The sample records 230,000 or so clones, around 89% of which are singletons. Of the sample, about 2.1% falls within the top ten clones. Input material: peripheral blood. Source of these receptors: a woman in her sixties or seventies with COVID-19, enrolled during active disease.

The chain employs TRBV5-6 and TRBJ1-2; 7 positions agree with TRBD1. J was trimmed by 10 bases and V by 4 bases; bases with no gene match: 4. There are 11 residues in the CDR3. CDR1 is SGHDT, CDR2 YYEEEE, per germline. The DNA of the CDR3 is TGTGCCAGCAGCCGAGGGGGCCCCTACACCTTC. This gives the protein CASSRGGPYTF.

CDR3 sequence (DNA): TGTGCCAGCAGCCCTTATACGGGACTAGCTCACAATGAGCAGTTCTTC. Residues: CASSPYTGLAHNEQFF. J is TRBJ2-1 and V is TRBV3-1 (or the pseudogene TRBV3-2); 9 bases are shared with TRBD2. Per the germline V gene, CDR1 is LGHDT and CDR2 is YNNKEL (reference sequence). The V gene end was trimmed by 4 bases and the J gene end by 5 bases; junction bases not matched to a gene: 9. There are 16 residues in the CDR3.

The V gene is TRBV19, the J gene TRBJ2-6, with D possibly TRBD1 on 8 matching bases. Trimming pared 6 bases from V and 0 bases from J, leaving 24 bases between. The CDR3 totals 20 residues. From germline, CDR1 is LNHDA and CDR2 SQIVND (reference sequence). The CDR3 reads CASSPDRGGFLLSGANVLTF. CDR3 in DNA: TGTGCCAGTAGCCCCGACAGGGGAGGGTTTTTACTCTCTGGGGCCAACGTCCTGACTTTC.

The genes are TRBV5-1 and TRBJ2-1; no firm D call. The CDR3 spans 13 residues. Trimming removed 0 bases at V and 9 bases at J, with 10 bases between. Looked up from germline, CDR1 is SGHRS and CDR2 is YFSETQ. The CDR3 reads CASSLAARGEQFF. CDR3 nucleotides: TGCGCCAGCAGCTTGGCCGCGAGAGGTGAGCAGTTCTTC.

The chain recombines TRBV9 with TRBJ2-3; D perhaps matches TRBD1 (5 bases). The length of the CDR3 is 16 residues. V lost 0 bases, J lost 0 bases, and 11 bases lay in between. CDR1 and CDR2 (germline): SGDLS, YYNGEE. CDR3 nucleotides: TGTGCCAGCAGCGTAGTAGGGGAACCGAGCACAGATACGCAGTATTTT. Translation: CASSVVGEPSTDTQYF.

The chain recombines TRBV15 with TRBJ1-2; 8 nucleotides line up with TRBD1. CDR1 and CDR2 (germline): LNHNV, YYDKDF (reference sequence). The CDR3 length is 17 residues. V lost 0 bases, J lost 8 bases, and 14 bases stayed unmatched. CDR3: CATSREDFGQGSGGYTF. Written as DNA, the CDR3 is TGTGCCACCAGCAGAGAAGATTTCGGACAGGGAAGTGGGGGCTACACCTTC. The variable domain in full, completed from reference TRBV15 and TRBJ1-2, reads DAMVIQNPRYQVTQFGKPVTLSCSQTLNHNVMYWYQQKSSQAPKLLFHYYDKDFNNEADTPDNFQSRRPNTSFCFLDIRSPGLGDTAMYLCATSREDFGQGSGGYTFGSGTRLTVV.

This chain uses TRBV13 with TRBJ1-1; a possible D gene is TRBD1 (5 bases). From germline, CDR1 is PRHDT and CDR2 FYEKMQ (reference sequence). V was clipped by 2 bases and J by 1 base, with 17 bases between them. The CDR3 is 17 residues long. The CDR3 DNA reads TGTGCCAGCAGCTTATCTAGGGGAAATTCGGGGAACACTGAAGCTTTCTTT. Its translation: CASSLSRGNSGNTEAFF.

The CDR3 bases are TGTGCCAGCAGCCAGGGGGGCTATGGCTACACCTTC. Translation gives CASSQGGYGYTF. This chain joins TRBV11-2 and TRBJ1-2; 7 nucleotides line up with TRBD1. V shed 5 bases, J shed 4 bases, and the junction held 1 base outside the gene matches. The CDR3 loop spans 12 amino acids. The V gene's germline CDR1 is SGHAT and CDR2 FQNNGV.

V gene TRBV10-3 combines with J gene TRBJ2-1; 9 bases are a match to TRBD2. The CDR3 length is 14 residues. The J segment lost 5 bases and the V segment lost 7 bases, leaving 6 bases of the junction unmatched. Germline V lookup: CDR1 ENHRY, CDR2 SYGVKD. The CDR3: CAITSGGTNNEQFF. The CDR3 DNA reads as TGTGCCATCACAAGCGGGGGGACCAACAATGAGCAGTTCTTC.

V gene TRBV5-3 combines with J gene TRBJ1-4; TRBD1 matches at 10 bases. TRBV5-3 is an ORF, and what it does is uncertain. V dropped 1 base and J dropped 7; count of bases not matched to a gene: 22. The CDR3 runs to 21 residues. The chain's CDR3 is CARSLRWPGTGELHGGEKLFF. The DNA for the CDR3 is TGTGCCAGAAGCTTGCGCTGGCCCGGGACAGGGGAACTCCACGGTGGTGAAAAACTGTTTTTT.

This chain joins TRBV30 and TRBJ1-5; D gene unclear. This CDR3 region has 12 residues. V lost 0 bases to trimming and J lost 5 bases, with 5 bases between them. CDR1 GTSNPN and CDR2 SVGIG come from the germline V gene (reference sequence). CDR3 in amino acids: CAWSVAYQPQHF. As DNA, the CDR3 is TGTGCCTGGAGTGTGGCATATCAGCCCCAGCATTTT.

The chain uses TRBV19 and TRBJ1-1, with TRBD1 identical over 8 bases. The CDR3 spans 13 residues. V lost 5 bases to trimming and J lost 9 bases; unmatched junction nucleotides: 8. Germline values: CDR1 LNHDA, CDR2 SQIVND (reference sequence). The CDR3 sequence: CASSSPGTGKAFF. DNA of the CDR3: TGTGCCAGTAGTTCTCCCGGGACAGGAAAAGCTTTCTTT. The complete variable domain, with remaining parts taken from reference TRBV19 and TRBJ1-1, reads DGGITQSPKYLFRKEGQNVTLSCEQNLNHDAMYWYRQDPGQGLRLIYYSQIVNDFQKGDIAEGYSVSREKKESFPLTVTSAQKNPTAFYLCASSSPGTGKAFFGQGTRLTVV.

The V call is TRBV27, the J call TRBJ2-7, with 10 bases lining up with TRBD1. Unmatched junction bases numbered 7, after V lost 5 bases and J lost 6 bases. The CDR3 runs to 14 residues. Looked up from germline, CDR1 is MNHEY and CDR2 is SMNVEV (reference sequence). This CDR3 reads CASSTNRDRGEQYF. DNA for the CDR3: TGTGCCAGCAGTACCAACCGGGACAGGGGCGAGCAGTACTTC.

The chain carries TRBV2 and TRBJ1-1; no firm D call. The CDR3 length is 15 residues. V lost 3 bases to trimming and J lost 4 bases, with 15 bases between them. Germline CDR1 is SNHLY and CDR2 is FYNNEI. This CDR3 is CASSELVFGGTEAFF. The DNA for the CDR3 is TGTGCCAGCAGTGAGTTGGTTTTCGGTGGCACTGAAGCTTTCTTT.

Only a few counts were recorded for this clone. The V gene is TRBV4-2, the J gene TRBJ2-7, with a weak D call TRBD2 (5 bases). Looked up from germline, CDR1 is LGHNA and CDR2 is YNFKEQ. The V gene lost 1 base and the J gene lost 0 bases, with 10 bases spanning the gap. The CDR3 sequence is 15 residues long. This CDR3 is CASSQGIGVSYEQYF. The CDR3 DNA follows: TGTGCCAGCAGCCAAGGTATCGGGGTCTCCTACGAGCAGTACTTC.

The rearrangement uses TRBV4-3 and TRBJ2-1; 10 bases are a match to TRBD2. V lost 2 bases, J lost 8 bases, and 6 bases stayed unmatched. This CDR3 has 15 residues. The germline gives CDR1 LGHNA, CDR2 YSLEER. DNA of the CDR3: TGCGCCAGCAGCCAAAGCGGGGGGGCCGTCTATGAGCAGTTCTTC. Its translation: CASSQSGGAVYEQFF.

Turning to this clone: The identical CDR3 is also encoded by other nucleotide sequences in the sample. The chain carries TRBV11-2 and TRBJ2-7; D might be TRBD1 (6 bases). The CDR3 sequence is 14 residues long. Deletions cut 1 base from V and 1 base from J, with 8 bases between. Germline V gene data show CDR1 as SGHAT and CDR2 as FQNNGV. CDR3 coding DNA: TGTGCCAGCAGCTTAGTAAGGGGGTCCTACGAGCAGTACTTC. Its protein is CASSLVRGSYEQYF.

The rearrangement uses TRBV5-5 and TRBJ2-5; D gene uncertain. There are 14 residues in the CDR3. Germline CDR1 is SGHKS and CDR2 is YYEKEE (reference sequence). V lost 4 bases to trimming and J lost 5 bases, with 15 bases between them. The CDR3 DNA sequence: TGTGCCAGCAGCCCACCCCGCGTCGGGGAGACCCAGTACTTC. It codes for CASSPPRVGETQYF.

The V gene is TRBV3-1 (or the pseudogene TRBV3-2), the J gene TRBJ2-5; 8 bases match TRBD2. V lost 4 bases, J lost 9 bases, and 10 bases stayed unmatched. From germline, CDR1 is LGHDT and CDR2 YNNKEL (reference sequence). The CDR3 spans 14 residues. CDR3 amino acids: CASSPGVGLVAQYF. The CDR3 nucleotides read TGTGCCAGCAGCCCCGGGGTGGGACTAGTGGCCCAGTACTTC.

This chain connects TRBV11-2 to TRBJ1-1; no clear D gene. This CDR3 is built from 13 residues. The germline gives CDR1 SGHAT, CDR2 FQNNGV. V was trimmed by 3 bases and J by 1 base, leaving 6 bases between them. The chain's CDR3 is CASSFLSNTEAFF. The DNA of the CDR3 is TGTGCCAGCAGCTTTCTTTCGAACACTGAAGCTTTCTTT. The whole variable domain, remainder taken from reference TRBV11-2 and TRBJ1-1, is EAGVAQSPRYKIIEKRQSVAFWCNPISGHATLYWYQQILGQGPKLLIQFQNNGVVDDSQLPKDRFSAERLKGVDSTLKIQPAKLEDSAVYLCASSFLSNTEAFFGQGTRLTVV.

The chain employs TRBV6-5 and TRBJ2-1, with D tentatively TRBD2 (7 bases). Germline V CDR1 and CDR2: MNHEY, SVGAGI. The CDR3 spans 15 residues. V shed 9 bases and J shed 0 bases, with 15 bases lying between them. CDR3 protein: CASRRGPSSYNEQFF. CDR3 in DNA: TGTGCCAGTCGGCGGGGGCCTAGCTCCTACAATGAGCAGTTCTTC.

Points on this clone: Just one base apart from a much larger clone, this may be a read error. V usage is TRBV12-3 or TRBV12-4 and J usage is TRBJ2-3; D is possibly TRBD2 (6 bases). Trimming took 5 bases from V and 4 from J, leaving 7 bases between them. The CDR3 is made up of 12 amino acids. The CDR3 coding sequence is TGTGCCAGCAGTCCTAGCGCAGATACGCAGTATTTT. This gives the protein CASSPSADTQYF.

This clone was seen only once. The V call is TRBV19, the J call TRBJ2-7; TRBD2 aligns across 10 bases. Trimming at V came to 2 bases and at J to 6 bases, leaving 10 bases not matched to a gene. Per germline, CDR1 LNHDA and CDR2 SQIVND (reference sequence). There are 16 residues in the CDR3. CDR3 sequence: CASSISGGAGTAEQYF. CDR3 coding DNA: TGTGCCAGTAGTATAAGCGGGGGGGCCGGGACCGCCGAGCAGTACTTC.

The V gene is TRBV7-3, the J gene TRBJ2-1; D not resolved. The CDR3 length is 15 residues. Germline CDR1 is SGHTA and CDR2 is FQGTGA. V was clipped by 5 bases and J by 2 bases, with 13 bases between them. CDR3 amino acids: CASSPTDSPYNEQFF. The CDR3 coding sequence is TGTGCCAGCAGCCCCACCGACTCACCCTACAATGAGCAGTTCTTC.

J is TRBJ1-3 and V is TRBV6-5; TRBD1 might be the D (5 bases). From germline, CDR1 is MNHEY and CDR2 SVGAGI. The CDR3 is 14 residues long. Trimming pared 2 bases from V and 3 bases from J, leaving 8 bases between. This chain's CDR3 is CASSYDRRGNTIYF. The CDR3 nucleotides read TGTGCCAGCAGTTACGACAGACGTGGAAACACCATATATTTT.

The V call is TRBV5-1, the J call TRBJ2-1, with D unclear. In germline, CDR1 is SGHRS, CDR2 YFSETQ. The length of the CDR3 is 12 residues. V lost 2 bases, J lost 9 bases, and 9 bases lay in between. The CDR3 DNA reads as TGCGCCAGCAGCTTCTCAGTTGGTGAGCAGTTCTTC. This sequence encodes CASSFSVGEQFF.

Only one count was recorded for this clone. V usage is TRBV7-9 and J usage is TRBJ1-1; 10 bases map to TRBD1. Germline V gene lookup returns CDR1 SEHNR and CDR2 FQNEAQ (reference sequence). The V and J ends lost 4 bases and 5 bases, in that order; junction bases with no gene match: 7. The CDR3 is 15 amino acids. The CDR3 nucleotides read TGTGCCAGCAGCTCAAGGACAGGGGGTCATACTGAAGCTTTCTTT. As protein: CASSSRTGGHTEAFF.

V and J are TRBV12-5 and TRBJ2-1; perhaps TRBD1 as D (5 bases). CDR1 LGHNT and CDR2 FRNRAP come from the germline V gene. The V and J ends lost 5 bases and 6 bases respectively, with 11 bases between them. This CDR3 spans 13 amino acids. The CDR3 loop is CASGLGHRNEQFF. DNA for the CDR3: TGTGCTAGTGGTCTGGGGCACCGCAATGAGCAGTTCTTC.

The chain couples TRBV9 to TRBJ2-3, with D possibly matching TRBD2 (5 bases). Trimming stripped 1 base from V and 5 bases from J, with 14 bases between. The CDR3 is 15 residues long. Germline V CDR1 and CDR2: SGDLS, YYNGEE. The CDR3 loop is CASSVLATRVDTQYF. CDR3 nucleotides: TGTGCCAGCAGCGTATTAGCGACCCGGGTAGATACGCAGTATTTT.

The chain combines TRBV5-5 with TRBJ1-4; 8 bases match TRBD1. The junction had 3 bases not matched to a gene; V was cut back by 1 base and J by 7 bases. This CDR3 has 14 residues. CDR1 is SGHKS and CDR2 is YYEKEE in the germline V gene (reference sequence). In DNA form, the CDR3 reads TGTGCCAGCAGCTTGACAGGGGGACGTGAAAAACTGTTTTTT. Its protein product is CASSLTGGREKLFF.